This TCR beta chain appears in the sequencing data of a study of blood T cells in healthy people across ages. The CDR3 contains 17 residues. In germline, CDR1 is SEHNR, CDR2 FQNEAQ (reference sequence). V trimming: 4 bases; J trimming: 0 bases; junction bases outside the gene matches: 8. Primers used in a second PCR of about 6 to 11 cycles were a sample-barcoded 5' primer and a J-beta primer mix. TCRdb reanalysed the 5' RACE reads using MiXCR and keeps one entry per CDR3 protein. The table records about 1.5 million distinct CDR3 sequences, roughly two fifths of them present only once. The source of this sequence is a woman aged 18-29 years in good health. Sequencing used blood. The V call is TRBV7-9, the J call TRBJ1-4; 7 nucleotides line up with TRBD1. The CDR3 DNA reads TGTGCCAGCAGCTGGTTGGACAGGCTGGCAACTAATGAAAAACTGTTTTTT. It encodes CASSWLDRLATNEKLFF.